Listed here are 27 T cell receptor beta chains from one sample, sequenced in a study of beta chain features in type 1 diabetes. Every bit of the isolated RNA underwent reverse transcription, so sequencing read expressed TCRB transcripts. Produced via immunoSEQ multiplex PCR; TCRdb's table is partial and in-frame only. The sample lists 970,000 or so clones; 15% to 20% were seen once. Sample: naive CD4+ T cells from blood. The receptor source for this set is a woman aged 18 to 35 in good health.

The J gene is TRBJ2-3, the V gene TRBV5-4, with D maybe TRBD2 (6 bases). The CDR3 runs 15 residues. Trimming left V 4 bases short and J 2 bases short, with 14 bases between. The germline gives CDR1 SGHNT, CDR2 YYREEE (reference sequence). This chain's CDR3 is CASSLSGVDTDTQYF. The CDR3 nucleotides are TGTGCCAGCAGCCTATCGGGGGTAGACACAGATACGCAGTATTTT.

V gene TRBV2 combines with J gene TRBJ2-3; maybe TRBD2 (5 bases). V lost 7 bases to trimming and J lost 5 bases, with 19 bases between them. This CDR3 comprises 15 residues. Germline CDR1 SNHLY, CDR2 FYNNEI. CDR3 sequence: CASKKSGSNGDTQYF. In DNA form, the CDR3 reads TGTGCCAGCAAGAAGAGCGGTTCCAATGGAGATACGCAGTATTTT.

Here the CDR3 DNA reads TGCGCCAGCAGCTTGGGCCCCCCAGATTCCTACGAGCAGTACTTC. This gives the protein CASSLGPPDSYEQYF. The rearrangement links TRBV5-1 to TRBJ2-7; D remains ambiguous. The germline V gene encodes CDR1 SGHRS and CDR2 YFSETQ. The CDR3 totals 15 residues. The V and J ends lost 0 bases and 1 base respectively, with 11 bases between them.

This chain joins TRBV4-3 and TRBJ2-1; 7 bases agree with TRBD2. With V trimmed by 0 bases and J by 10 bases, 9 bases remained unmatched. The CDR3 is 15 residues long. Germline loops: CDR1 LGHNA, CDR2 YSLEER. For the CDR3, the DNA is TGCGCCAGCAGCCAAGATTGGGAGGGTTTACGGGAGCAGTTCTTC. Amino acid sequence: CASSQDWEGLREQFF.

The chain combines TRBV6-1 with TRBJ2-2; D unclear. V was cut by 4 bases and J by 4 bases, with 13 bases left in between. The CDR3 is made up of 15 amino acids. Germline V gives CDR1 MNHNS, CDR2 SASEGT. Here the CDR3 reads CASSGRITSTGELFF. Written as DNA, the CDR3 is TGTGCCAGCAGTGGCCGGATTACTTCCACCGGGGAGCTGTTTTTT.

The chain couples TRBV20-1 to TRBJ2-1; the D is unclear. V gave up 3 bases and J gave up 10 bases, with 7 bases separating them. From germline, CDR1 is DFQATT and CDR2 SNEGSKA (reference sequence). CDR3 length equals 10 residues. The chain's CDR3 is CSASEREQFF. The CDR3 DNA sequence: TGCAGTGCTAGTGAACGCGAGCAGTTCTTC.

V gene TRBV4-2 combines with J gene TRBJ1-3; the D is unclear. The CDR3 spans 18 residues. Germline V gives CDR1 LGHNA, CDR2 YNFKEQ. V was shortened by 0 bases and J by 0 bases, with 15 bases between the two germline ends. The CDR3: CASSQDGIKSSSGNTIYF. The CDR3 nucleotides read TGTGCCAGCAGCCAAGATGGTATAAAGAGTAGCTCTGGAAACACCATATATTTT.

The rearrangement uses TRBV5-6 and TRBJ1-5; D gene uncertain. Trimming shortened V by 2 bases and J by 0 bases, and 3 bases separated the two germline ends. The CDR3 is 13 residues long. Germline loops: CDR1 SGHDT, CDR2 YYEEEE. The DNA of the CDR3 is TGTGCCAGCAGCTTTGATAGCAATCAGCCCCAGCATTTT. It encodes CASSFDSNQPQHF. Complete variable domain (other parts from reference TRBV5-6 and TRBJ1-5): DAGVTQSPTHLIKTRGQQVTLRCSPKSGHDTVSWYQQALGQGPQFIFQYYEEEERQRGNFPDRFSGHQFPNYSSELNVNALLLGDSALYLCASSFDSNQPQHFGDGTRLSIL.

V is TRBV19 and J is TRBJ2-1; TRBD1 matches at 8 bases. CDR3 length equals 16 residues. In germline, CDR1 is LNHDA, CDR2 SQIVND (reference sequence). V trimming: 5 bases; J trimming: 6 bases; junction bases outside the gene matches: 12. CDR3 region: CASSSIRTGYGNEQFF. The CDR3 coding sequence is TGTGCCAGTAGTTCCATACGGACAGGGTATGGCAATGAGCAGTTCTTC. Filled out from reference TRBV19 and TRBJ2-1, the complete variable domain reads DGGITQSPKYLFRKEGQNVTLSCEQNLNHDAMYWYRQDPGQGLRLIYYSQIVNDFQKGDIAEGYSVSREKKESFPLTVTSAQKNPTAFYLCASSSIRTGYGNEQFFGPGTRLTVL.

This clone has only a few counts. The V call is TRBV28, the J call TRBJ2-5, with D possibly being TRBD2 (6 bases). Germline V gives CDR1 MDHEN, CDR2 SYDVKM. The CDR3 consists of 14 residues. V lost 5 bases, J lost 5 bases, and 15 bases lay in between. CDR3 sequence (DNA): TGTGCCAGCAGTAAGGGAGGAGGAACCGAGACCCAGTACTTC. This gives the protein CASSKGGGTETQYF.

This clone was observed a few times. CDR3 DNA: TGTGCCAGCGGGCGGAATGAGCAGTTCTTC. Its protein is CASGRNEQFF. The V and J genes are TRBV7-2 and TRBJ2-1; D gene unclear. This CDR3 is 10 amino acids long. Germline CDR1 reads SGHTA; CDR2 reads FQGNSA. Trimming pared 8 bases from V and 7 bases from J, leaving 6 bases between.

This chain connects TRBV29-1 to TRBJ2-1; D is perhaps TRBD1 (6 bases). The CDR3 spans 17 residues. The germline V gene encodes CDR1 SQVTM and CDR2 ANQGSEA. V was clipped by 0 bases and J by 1 base, with 16 bases between them. CDR3 loop: CSVEERGSGHSYNEQFF. The CDR3 bases are TGCAGCGTTGAAGAGAGGGGGAGCGGACATTCCTACAATGAGCAGTTCTTC.

The rearrangement joins TRBV20-1 to TRBJ2-7; D is perhaps TRBD1 (5 bases). Germline lookup yields CDR1 DFQATT and CDR2 SNEGSKA (reference sequence). The V gene lost 5 bases and the J gene lost 7 bases, with 12 bases spanning the gap. The CDR3 is 11 amino acids. The DNA for the CDR3 is TGCAGTGCTTCCAGGGTTTTAGAGCAGTACTTC. This sequence encodes CSASRVLEQYF.

The chain employs TRBV7-9 and TRBJ2-1, with 7 bases aligning to TRBD1. From germline, CDR1 is SEHNR and CDR2 FQNEAQ (reference sequence). The length of the CDR3 is 17 residues. V shed 4 bases and J 2 bases; nucleotides not matched to a gene: 11. Here the CDR3 reads CASSSRGAGTAYNEQFF. The CDR3, as DNA: TGTGCCAGCAGCTCTAGAGGAGCAGGGACAGCCTACAATGAGCAGTTCTTC. The full variable domain, its missing parts supplied by reference TRBV7-9 and TRBJ2-1, is DTGVSQNPRHKITKRGQNVTFRCDPISEHNRLYWYRQTLGQGPEFLTYFQNEAQLEKSRLLSDRFSAERPKGSFSTLEIQRTEQGDSAMYLCASSSRGAGTAYNEQFFGPGTRLTVL.

This clone was seen more than once but under ten times. The genes are TRBV28 and TRBJ2-6; D tentatively fits TRBD1 or TRBD2 (5 bases each). CDR3 length: 15 amino acids. The V and J ends lost 7 bases and 2 bases respectively, with 12 bases between them. Germline lookup yields CDR1 MDHEN and CDR2 SYDVKM. The CDR3 protein is CASNPGGAGANVLTF. Written as DNA, the CDR3 is TGTGCCAGCAACCCTGGGGGTGCTGGGGCCAACGTCCTGACTTTC.

The rearrangement uses TRBV2 and TRBJ2-7; 11 bases are a match to TRBD2. The CDR3 is 15 amino acids. Losses at the gene ends were 6 bases for V and 6 bases for J; bases not matched to a gene: 10. The germline V gene encodes CDR1 SNHLY and CDR2 FYNNEI. The CDR3: CASRRLAGLESEQYF. CDR3 nucleotide sequence: TGTGCCAGCAGGAGACTAGCGGGGTTGGAATCCGAGCAGTACTTC.

This chain uses TRBV28 with TRBJ2-5, with D hard to call. The germline gives CDR1 MDHEN, CDR2 SYDVKM. The CDR3 contains 15 residues. The germline V and J ends were trimmed by 2 bases and 0 bases, with 10 bases remaining between them. The CDR3 DNA reads as TGTGCCAGCAGTTTAAGGCGGCCCAACCAAGAGACCCAGTACTTC. It translates to CASSLRRPNQETQYF.

This clone appeared a few times. This chain uses TRBV29-1 with TRBJ2-5; 12 bases fit TRBD1. This CDR3 comprises 16 residues. Germline assignment: CDR1 SQVTM and CDR2 ANQGSEA. The V gene end was trimmed by 0 bases and the J gene end by 7 bases; junction bases not matched to a gene: 9. In DNA, the CDR3 is TGCAGCGTTGAAGATGGGGGGACAGGGGGCGCCGGGACCCAGTACTTC. Its protein product is CSVEDGGTGGAGTQYF.

This sequence joins TRBV4-2 and TRBJ2-1; possible D gene TRBD2, 6 bases. Germline V CDR1 and CDR2: LGHNA, YNFKEQ. The CDR3 length is 16 residues. Deletions cut 3 bases from V and 0 bases from J, with 12 bases between. CDR3 bases: TGTGCCAGCAGCCACGGGACTGGGAGCTCCTACAATGAGCAGTTCTTC. It yields the protein CASSHGTGSSYNEQFF.

This clone came up a few times. The chain uses TRBV19 and TRBJ2-2; D is possibly TRBD1 (6 bases). Germline V gene lookup returns CDR1 LNHDA and CDR2 SQIVND (reference sequence). Trimming took off 4 bases at V and 8 bases at J, with 17 bases between the two ends. The CDR3 runs 15 residues. This chain's CDR3 is CASSSTGFSFGELFF. DNA of the CDR3: TGTGCCAGTAGTAGTACAGGGTTCTCTTTTGGGGAGCTGTTTTTT.

The CDR3 sequence is CASRYTTRGIYEQYF. CDR3 in DNA: TGTGCCAGCAGATATACGACTAGGGGTATCTACGAGCAGTACTTC. The genes are TRBV6-5 and TRBJ2-7; a possible D gene is TRBD2 (6 bases). The germline V gene has CDR1 MNHEY and CDR2 SVGAGI. The V end was cut by 6 bases, the J end by 3 bases, with 18 bases between. This CDR3 comprises 15 residues.

This clone appeared a few times. This chain connects TRBV10-2 to TRBJ2-7, with 10 bases aligning to TRBD2. Trimming removed 7 bases from V and 5 bases from J; junction bases left unmatched: 11. CDR3 length: 15 residues. Germline loops: CDR1 WSHSY, CDR2 SAAADI. The CDR3 reads CASTDTGTSAHEQYF. The CDR3 region has the DNA TGCGCCAGCACCGATACCGGGACTAGCGCCCACGAGCAGTACTTC.

This clone was seen ten or more times. V usage is TRBV13 and J usage is TRBJ2-1, with no clear D. The germline CDR1 and CDR2 sequences are PRHDT and FYEKMQ (reference sequence). There are 12 residues in the CDR3. Between the trimmed V and J ends, which lost 6 bases and 7 bases, there was a span of 10 bases. The CDR3 DNA reads TGTGCCAGCAGTCTGGTAGGGAATGAGCAGTTCTTC. Protein product: CASSLVGNEQFF.

CDR3 bases: TGTGCCACCAGAGGACAGAGATTAGCCAAAAACATTCAGTACTTC. Translating gives CATRGQRLAKNIQYF. This chain links TRBV28 with TRBJ2-4, with D possibly TRBD1 on 6 matching bases. CDR3 length: 15 amino acids. In germline, CDR1 is MDHEN, CDR2 SYDVKM. Trimming removed 10 bases from V and 0 bases from J, with 16 bases in between.

This clone was counted a few times. Other DNA sequences within the sample encode an identical CDR3. The rearrangement uses TRBV7-9 and TRBJ2-1; D perhaps matches TRBD2 (6 bases). Between the trimmed V and J ends, which lost 6 bases and 1 base, there was a span of 10 bases. The CDR3 covers 14 residues. From germline, CDR1 is SEHNR and CDR2 FQNEAQ (reference sequence). The CDR3 DNA is TGTGCCAGCAGTTTGGGGACTTCCTACAATGAGCAGTTCTTC. It encodes CASSLGTSYNEQFF. Full variable domain (rest looked up from reference TRBV7-9 and TRBJ2-1): DTGVSQNPRHKITKRGQNVTFRCDPISEHNRLYWYRQTLGQGPEFLTYFQNEAQLEKSRLLSDRFSAERPKGSFSTLEIQRTEQGDSAMYLCASSLGTSYNEQFFGPGTRLTVL.

This clone was seen a handful of times. This chain joins TRBV5-7 and TRBJ1-3; D gene ambiguous. TRBV5-7 is placed among ORFs of uncertain function. The CDR3 sequence is 13 residues long. V was trimmed by 4 bases and J by 5 bases, leaving 10 bases between them. CDR3 loop: CASSHDLRNTIYF. In DNA form, the CDR3 reads TGTGCCAGCAGCCATGACCTGAGAAACACCATATATTTT.

This CDR3 reads CASSLIAGGYSEQYF. CDR3 DNA sequence: TGTGCCAGCAGTTTGATAGCGGGAGGTTATAGCGAGCAGTACTTC. This chain joins TRBV27 and TRBJ2-7, with 10 bases fitting TRBD2. Germline-derived CDR1 and CDR2 are MNHEY and SMNVEV (reference sequence). This CDR3 spans 15 amino acids. Losses at the gene ends were 3 bases for V and 6 bases for J; bases not matched to a gene: 8.